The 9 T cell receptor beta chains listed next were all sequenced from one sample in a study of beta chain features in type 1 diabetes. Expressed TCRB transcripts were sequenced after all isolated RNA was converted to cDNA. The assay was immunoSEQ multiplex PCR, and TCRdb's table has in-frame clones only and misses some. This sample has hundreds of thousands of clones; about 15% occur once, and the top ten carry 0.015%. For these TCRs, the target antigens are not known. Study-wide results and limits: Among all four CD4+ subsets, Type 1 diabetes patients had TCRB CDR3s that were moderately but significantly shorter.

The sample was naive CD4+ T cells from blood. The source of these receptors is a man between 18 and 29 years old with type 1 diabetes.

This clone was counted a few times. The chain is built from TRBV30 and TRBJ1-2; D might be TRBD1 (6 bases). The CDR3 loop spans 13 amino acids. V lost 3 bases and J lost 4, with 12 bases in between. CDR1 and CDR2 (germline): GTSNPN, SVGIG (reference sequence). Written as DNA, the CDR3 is TGTGCCTGGAGCGTTACAGGGTCCTATGGCTACACCTTC. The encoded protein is CAWSVTGSYGYTF.

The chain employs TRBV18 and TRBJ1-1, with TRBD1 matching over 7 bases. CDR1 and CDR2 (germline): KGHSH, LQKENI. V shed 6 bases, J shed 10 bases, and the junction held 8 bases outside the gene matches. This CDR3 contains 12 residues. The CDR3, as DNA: TGTGCCAGCTCTCCATCCTCAGGGGGAGCTTTCTTT. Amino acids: CASSPSSGGAFF.

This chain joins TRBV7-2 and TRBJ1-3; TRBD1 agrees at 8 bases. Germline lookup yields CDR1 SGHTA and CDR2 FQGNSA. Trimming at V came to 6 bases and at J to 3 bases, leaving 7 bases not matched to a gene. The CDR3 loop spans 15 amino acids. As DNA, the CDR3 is TGTGCCAGCAGGGGACCAGGGGGCGGTGGAAACACCATATATTTT. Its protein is CASRGPGGGGNTIYF.

CDR3 residues: CASSWGLAGDGDTQYF. Here the CDR3 DNA reads TGCGCCAGCAGCTGGGGACTAGCGGGAGATGGAGATACGCAGTATTTT. V is TRBV5-1 and J is TRBJ2-3, with 14 nucleotides matching TRBD2. There are 16 residues in the CDR3. With V trimmed by 3 bases and J by 5 bases, 5 bases remained unmatched. Germline V gives CDR1 SGHRS, CDR2 YFSETQ.

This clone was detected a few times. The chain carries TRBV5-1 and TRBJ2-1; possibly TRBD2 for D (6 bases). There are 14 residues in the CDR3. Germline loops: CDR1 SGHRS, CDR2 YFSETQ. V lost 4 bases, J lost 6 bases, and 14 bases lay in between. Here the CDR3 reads CASSPHQLANEQFF. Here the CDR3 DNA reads TGCGCCAGCAGCCCTCACCAACTAGCCAATGAGCAGTTCTTC. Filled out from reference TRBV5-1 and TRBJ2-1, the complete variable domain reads KAGVTQTPRYLIKTRGQQVTLSCSPISGHRSVSWYQQTPGQGLQFLFEYFSETQRNKGNFPGRFSGRQFSNSRSEMNVSTLELGDSALYLCASSPHQLANEQFFGPGTRLTVL.

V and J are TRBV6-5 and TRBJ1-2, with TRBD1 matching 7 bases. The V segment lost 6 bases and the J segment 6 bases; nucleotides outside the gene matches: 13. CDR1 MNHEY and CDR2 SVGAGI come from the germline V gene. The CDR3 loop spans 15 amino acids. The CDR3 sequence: CASSPPGQSRDGYTF. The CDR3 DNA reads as TGTGCCAGCAGCCCACCGGGACAGTCGAGGGATGGCTACACCTTC.

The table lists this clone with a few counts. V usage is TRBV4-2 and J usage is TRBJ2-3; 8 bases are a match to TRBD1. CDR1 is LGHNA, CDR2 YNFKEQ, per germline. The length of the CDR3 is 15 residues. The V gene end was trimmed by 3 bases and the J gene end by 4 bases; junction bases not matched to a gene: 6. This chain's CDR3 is CASSQQGARADTQYF. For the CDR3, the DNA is TGTGCCAGCAGCCAGCAGGGGGCTAGGGCAGATACGCAGTATTTT.

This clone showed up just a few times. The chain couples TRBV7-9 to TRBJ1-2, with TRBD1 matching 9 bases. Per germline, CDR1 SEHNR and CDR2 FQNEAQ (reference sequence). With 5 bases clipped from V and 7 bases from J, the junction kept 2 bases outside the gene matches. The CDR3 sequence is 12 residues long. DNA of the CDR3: TGTGCCAGCAGCCGGGACAGGGCTGGCTACACCTTC. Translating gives CASSRDRAGYTF.

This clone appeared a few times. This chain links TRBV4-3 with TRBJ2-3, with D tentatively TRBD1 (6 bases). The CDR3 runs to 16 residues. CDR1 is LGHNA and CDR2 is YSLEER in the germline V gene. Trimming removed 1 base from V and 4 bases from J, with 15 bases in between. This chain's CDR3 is CASSQAQGIRADTQYF. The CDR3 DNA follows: TGCGCCAGCAGCCAAGCTCAGGGGATCCGAGCAGATACGCAGTATTTT.